The 31 T cell receptor beta chains below all came from one sample that was sequenced in a study of T cell responses to AZD1222 COVID-19 vaccine. TCRdb's table, derived via immunoSEQ multiplex PCR, lists solely in-frame clones and lacks some. The table lists over 85,000 clones, 87% of them singletons. The starting material was peripheral blood, obtained on day 0 of AZD1222 vaccination. These receptors were collected from an adult in good health.

This chain links TRBV3-1 (or the pseudogene TRBV3-2) with TRBJ2-1; 10 nucleotides align to TRBD2. The CDR3 totals 17 residues. V was clipped by 0 bases and J by 10 bases; unmatched bases: 12. Germline values: CDR1 LGHDT, CDR2 YNNKEL (reference sequence). CDR3: CASSQDRLAGVVGEQFF. The CDR3 DNA reads TGTGCCAGCAGCCAAGATAGGCTAGCGGGAGTAGTGGGCGAGCAGTTCTTC.

V is TRBV21-1 and J is TRBJ2-1; the table's D call of TRBD1 was not tested on the DNA. TRBV21-1 is shown as a pseudogene. CDR3 size: 20 residues. The CDR3 spells CASSKVDGQGARAGRSEQFF. The CDR3 bases are TGTGCCAGCAGCAAAGTAGACGGACAGGGGGCGCGTGCGGGTCGATCGGAGCAGTTCTTC.

The gene calls are TRBV10-3 and TRBJ2-3, with D maybe TRBD2 (6 bases). There are 18 residues in the CDR3. The V end lost 0 bases, the J end lost 0 bases, and 16 bases lay between the germline ends. The V gene's germline CDR1 is ENHRY and CDR2 SYGVKD. CDR3 coding DNA: TGTGCCATCAGTGAGTCTCCCGGCGGGATCCGCAGCACAGATACGCAGTATTTT. This sequence encodes CAISESPGGIRSTDTQYF.

This clone has a handful of counts. The V and J genes are TRBV19 and TRBJ2-3; 10 bases match TRBD1. Germline V gene data show CDR1 as LNHDA and CDR2 as SQIVND (reference sequence). This CDR3 region has 15 residues. With 6 bases clipped from V and 4 bases from J, the junction kept 7 bases outside the gene matches. The CDR3: CASSLGTGVADTQYF. Written as DNA, the CDR3 is TGTGCCAGTAGCCTTGGGACAGGGGTGGCAGATACGCAGTATTTT.

V gene TRBV6-5 combines with J gene TRBJ2-3; the match to TRBD2 covers 11 bases. Per germline, CDR1 MNHEY and CDR2 SVGAGI. CDR3 size: 14 residues. V shed 9 bases and J 5 bases; nucleotides not matched to a gene: 7. The CDR3 protein is CASIAGGPEDTQYF. In nucleotides, the CDR3 is TGTGCCAGTATAGCGGGAGGGCCTGAAGATACGCAGTATTTT.

The chain combines TRBV28 with TRBJ2-7, with D perhaps TRBD1 (6 bases). This CDR3 is 17 amino acids long. Germline CDR1 and CDR2: MDHEN and SYDVKM. Trimming took off 5 bases at V and 1 base at J, with 21 bases between the two ends. CDR3 nucleotides: TGTGCCAGCAGTCCCACCACTACAGGGTACAGGTCCTACGAGCAGTACTTC. It encodes CASSPTTTGYRSYEQYF.

The CDR3 region is CASSQATRNTEAFF. Here the CDR3 DNA reads TGCGCCAGCAGCCAAGCAACGAGGAACACTGAAGCTTTCTTT. The J gene is TRBJ1-1, the V gene TRBV4-1; D ambiguous. CDR1 and CDR2 (germline): MGHRA, YSYEKL. The CDR3 totals 14 residues. V shed 1 base and J shed 1 base, with 7 bases lying between them.

This chain links TRBV7-8 with TRBJ1-1, with TRBD1 matching 10 bases. CDR1 is SGHVS and CDR2 is FQNEAQ in the germline V gene. The CDR3 is made up of 14 amino acids. Trimming at V came to 4 bases and at J to 3 bases, leaving 2 bases not matched to a gene. CDR3 bases: TGTGCCAGCAGCTGGGGGACAGGGGACACTGAAGCTTTCTTT. This sequence encodes CASSWGTGDTEAFF.

About this clone: No DNA is shown, since the ends of the CDR3 on it are uncertain; the CDR3 is the one TCRdb lists. This chain connects TRBV6-5 to TRBJ1-1; the table's TRBD1 call for D was not verified on the DNA. The CDR3 is 15 residues long, ends included. Germline V CDR1 and CDR2: MNHEY, SVGAGI. The CDR3 protein is CASSTSDRMNTEAFF.

This chain uses TRBV6-2 or TRBV6-3 with TRBJ1-1; no reliable D call. This CDR3 is 11 amino acids long. V lost 2 bases to trimming and J lost 6 bases, with 4 bases between them. Germline V gene data show CDR1 as MNHEY and CDR2 as SVGEGT. CDR3 bases: TGTGCCAGCAGTTACGAGGCTGAAGCTTTCTTT. Translating gives CASSYEAEAFF.

The chain employs TRBV7-2 and TRBJ2-7; 16 nucleotides agree with TRBD2. The CDR3 runs 15 residues. Germline V gives CDR1 SGHTA, CDR2 FQGNSA. V was clipped by 3 bases and J by 11 bases; unmatched bases: 7. This CDR3 is CASSFGGTSGRVKYF. The CDR3 DNA reads TGTGCCAGCAGCTTTGGGGGGACTAGCGGGAGGGTTAAGTACTTC.

This chain links TRBV2 with TRBJ1-2; TRBD1 aligns across 10 bases. Germline CDR1 reads SNHLY; CDR2 reads FYNNEI. CDR3 length equals 14 residues. V lost 5 bases, J lost 8 bases, and 8 bases stayed unmatched. The DNA of the CDR3 is TGTGCCAGCAGTCGACAGGGGGCCCGGGAGGGCTACACCTTC. The encoded protein is CASSRQGAREGYTF.

V usage is TRBV7-9 and J usage is TRBJ2-1; perhaps D is TRBD1 or TRBD2 (7 bases each). Germline V CDR1 and CDR2: SEHNR, FQNEAQ (reference sequence). The length of the CDR3 is 14 residues. V lost 8 bases and J 7 bases, leaving 18 bases between the germline ends. The CDR3 sequence is CASRRGEGGNEQFF. The CDR3, as DNA: TGTGCCAGCCGCAGGGGGGAGGGAGGGAATGAGCAGTTCTTC.

The J gene is TRBJ2-2, the V gene TRBV3-1 (or the pseudogene TRBV3-2); 12 bases align to TRBD2. CDR3 size: 16 residues. CDR1 is LGHDT and CDR2 is YNNKEL in the germline V gene (reference sequence). J lost 4 bases, V lost 3 bases, and 3 bases had no gene match. The CDR3 loop is CASSQGLAGSTGELFF. The DNA of the CDR3 is TGTGCCAGCAGCCAGGGACTAGCGGGTTCCACCGGGGAGCTGTTTTTT.

The rearrangement links TRBV3-1 (or the pseudogene TRBV3-2) to TRBJ1-4; no clear D. The germline CDR1 and CDR2 sequences are LGHDT and YNNKEL (reference sequence). The CDR3 loop spans 14 amino acids. With 4 bases removed from V and 8 bases from J, the gap between germline ends came to 14 bases. The DNA of the CDR3 is TGTGCCAGCAGCCTAGGCCGGCCTGGGGAAAAACTGTTTTTT. Encoded protein: CASSLGRPGEKLFF.

J is TRBJ1-5 and V is TRBV5-1, with D possibly being TRBD1 (5 bases). The V end lost 0 bases, the J end lost 4 bases, and 11 bases lay between the germline ends. Germline loops: CDR1 SGHRS, CDR2 YFSETQ. CDR3 length equals 15 residues. The CDR3 DNA reads as TGCGCCAGCAGCTTGGGCGGAGACAGAAATCAGCCCCAGCATTTT. This translates into CASSLGGDRNQPQHF. The full variable domain, rest sourced from reference TRBV5-1 and TRBJ1-5, is KAGVTQTPRYLIKTRGQQVTLSCSPISGHRSVSWYQQTPGQGLQFLFEYFSETQRNKGNFPGRFSGRQFSNSRSEMNVSTLELGDSALYLCASSLGGDRNQPQHFGDGTRLSIL.

The rearrangement joins TRBV5-1 to TRBJ2-3, with 12 bases that match TRBD2. This CDR3 is 16 amino acids long. Looked up from germline, CDR1 is SGHRS and CDR2 is YFSETQ. Trimming at V came to 2 bases and at J to 5 bases, leaving 6 bases not matched to a gene. CDR3 sequence: CASSLELAGGLDTQYF. The CDR3 DNA is TGCGCCAGCAGCTTAGAACTAGCGGGAGGTCTAGATACGCAGTATTTT.

This clone was seen more than once but under ten times. CDR3 sequence reads: CASSENENYGYTF. For the CDR3, the DNA is TGTGCCAGCAGTGAGAACGAAAACTATGGCTACACCTTC. The rearrangement joins TRBV2 to TRBJ1-2; no firm D call. The CDR3 consists of 13 residues. Between the trimmed V and J ends, which lost 3 bases and 2 bases, there was a span of 7 bases. Per germline, CDR1 SNHLY and CDR2 FYNNEI.

The rearrangement links TRBV7-2 to TRBJ2-7, with D unresolved. V lost 5 bases to trimming and J lost 7 bases, with 12 bases between them. CDR1 and CDR2 (germline): SGHTA, FQGNSA. This CDR3 has 12 amino acids. The CDR3 here is CASSQQNREQYF. CDR3 in DNA: TGTGCCAGCAGCCAGCAGAACCGGGAGCAGTACTTC.

The genes are TRBV19 and TRBJ2-1; 10 bases line up with TRBD2. V dropped 3 bases and J dropped 4; count of bases not matched to a gene: 3. The CDR3 spans 15 residues. Germline CDR1 and CDR2: LNHDA and SQIVND (reference sequence). CDR3 nucleotide sequence: TGTGCCAGTAGTATCGAGACTAGCGGGTACAATGAGCAGTTCTTC. It codes for CASSIETSGYNEQFF. The full variable domain, with the rest looked up from reference TRBV19 and TRBJ2-1, is DGGITQSPKYLFRKEGQNVTLSCEQNLNHDAMYWYRQDPGQGLRLIYYSQIVNDFQKGDIAEGYSVSREKKESFPLTVTSAQKNPTAFYLCASSIETSGYNEQFFGPGTRLTVL.

The rearrangement joins TRBV19 to TRBJ2-1; 8 positions agree with TRBD2. With V trimmed by 3 bases and J by 9 bases, 4 bases remained unmatched. Germline CDR1 reads LNHDA; CDR2 reads SQIVND (reference sequence). The CDR3 loop spans 13 amino acids. The DNA for the CDR3 is TGTGCCAGTAGTATCCGGGAGGGGCCTGAGCAGTTCTTC. This gives the protein CASSIREGPEQFF.

The sample holds a few counts of this clone. The chain joins TRBV4-1 to TRBJ1-1; 8 bases line up with TRBD1. This CDR3 is built from 15 residues. CDR1 and CDR2 from the germline V gene are MGHRA and YSYEKL. After removal of 1 base from V and 1 base from J, the junction contained 2 bases not matched to a gene. The CDR3 loop reads CASSQAGTGNTEAFF. The CDR3 region has the DNA TGCGCCAGCAGCCAAGCAGGGACAGGGAACACTGAAGCTTTCTTT.

This clone turned up a few times. The chain employs TRBV30 and TRBJ1-4, with D uncertain. CDR1 and CDR2 (germline): GTSNPN, SVGIG (reference sequence). The CDR3 runs to 12 residues. Trimming cost V 3 bases and J 7 bases, with 9 bases left between them. The CDR3 spells CAWRKASEKLFF. The CDR3 nucleotides are TGTGCCTGGAGAAAAGCGAGTGAAAAACTGTTTTTT.

This chain uses TRBV3-1 (or the pseudogene TRBV3-2) with TRBJ1-1; D gene uncertain. CDR3 length: 15 amino acids. The germline V gene encodes CDR1 LGHDT and CDR2 YNNKEL (reference sequence). The V and J ends lost 1 base and 5 bases respectively, with 14 bases between them. CDR3 loop: CASSQGPGLETEAFF. CDR3 in DNA: TGTGCCAGCAGCCAAGGGCCAGGCCTGGAGACTGAAGCTTTCTTT.

A single count supports this clone. The gene calls are TRBV19 and TRBJ2-2, with D perhaps matching TRBD1 or TRBD2 (5 bases each). CDR3 size: 15 residues. Germline CDR1 reads LNHDA; CDR2 reads SQIVND (reference sequence). V was shortened by 3 bases and J by 2 bases, with 10 bases between the two germline ends. The CDR3 loop is CASSILGTNTGELFF. The CDR3 bases are TGTGCCAGTAGTATTCTCGGGACCAACACCGGGGAGCTGTTTTTT.

This clone was seen a few times. The chain recombines TRBV3-1 (or the pseudogene TRBV3-2) with TRBJ1-5; 8 bases align to TRBD1. CDR3 length: 15 amino acids. The ends lost 0 bases at V and 6 bases at J; junction bases unmatched: 4. The germline gives CDR1 LGHDT, CDR2 YNNKEL (reference sequence). The chain's CDR3 is CASSQDGTGSQPQHF. CDR3 DNA sequence: TGTGCCAGCAGCCAAGACGGGACAGGTTCTCAGCCCCAGCATTTT.

V and J are TRBV4-3 and TRBJ2-2, with D unresolved. Per the germline V gene, CDR1 is LGHNA and CDR2 is YSLEER. The CDR3 is 15 amino acids. V lost 4 bases to trimming and J lost 2 bases, with 11 bases between them. The CDR3 DNA is TGCGCCAGCAGCCGGGGAACACTAAACACCGGGGAGCTGTTTTTT. It yields the protein CASSRGTLNTGELFF.

This chain connects TRBV25-1 to TRBJ1-2, with D possibly being TRBD1 (5 bases). CDR1 is MGHDK and CDR2 is SYGVNS in the germline V gene. The CDR3 contains 14 residues. Trimming cost V 5 bases and J 8 bases, with 18 bases left between them. This CDR3 is CASSFGGVEKGYTF. In DNA form, the CDR3 reads TGTGCCAGCAGTTTCGGGGGAGTGGAAAAAGGCTACACCTTC.

This chain joins TRBV7-9 and TRBJ2-7; TRBD2 is a possible D gene (6 bases). Germline loops: CDR1 SEHNR, CDR2 FQNEAQ (reference sequence). This CDR3 contains 15 residues. With 5 bases removed from V and 7 bases from J, the gap between germline ends came to 21 bases. CDR3 DNA sequence: TGTGCCAGCAGCCCAAGAGGCCTAGCGAGGGGAGAGCAGTACTTC. It specifies CASSPRGLARGEQYF. Variable domain in full (rest from reference TRBV7-9 and TRBJ2-7): DTGVSQNPRHKITKRGQNVTFRCDPISEHNRLYWYRQTLGQGPEFLTYFQNEAQLEKSRLLSDRFSAERPKGSFSTLEIQRTEQGDSAMYLCASSPRGLARGEQYFGPGTRLTVT.

The chain links TRBV28 to TRBJ2-5; tentative D call: TRBD2 (5 bases). This CDR3 has 12 amino acids. Trimming shortened V by 8 bases and J by 4 bases, and 11 bases separated the two germline ends. Germline-derived CDR1 and CDR2 are MDHEN and SYDVKM. CDR3: CASGSGRETQYF. The CDR3 nucleotides read TGTGCCAGCGGGAGTGGGCGAGAGACCCAGTACTTC.

The genes are TRBV7-9 and TRBJ2-7; TRBD2 matches 10 bases. This CDR3 is 17 amino acids long. Germline V lookup: CDR1 SEHNR, CDR2 FQNEAQ (reference sequence). V lost 3 bases to trimming and J lost 12 bases; unmatched junction nucleotides: 20. CDR3 residues: CASSLWGPGRTSGFPYF. CDR3 bases: TGTGCCAGCAGCTTGTGGGGTCCAGGTCGGACTAGCGGTTTCCCGTACTTC.